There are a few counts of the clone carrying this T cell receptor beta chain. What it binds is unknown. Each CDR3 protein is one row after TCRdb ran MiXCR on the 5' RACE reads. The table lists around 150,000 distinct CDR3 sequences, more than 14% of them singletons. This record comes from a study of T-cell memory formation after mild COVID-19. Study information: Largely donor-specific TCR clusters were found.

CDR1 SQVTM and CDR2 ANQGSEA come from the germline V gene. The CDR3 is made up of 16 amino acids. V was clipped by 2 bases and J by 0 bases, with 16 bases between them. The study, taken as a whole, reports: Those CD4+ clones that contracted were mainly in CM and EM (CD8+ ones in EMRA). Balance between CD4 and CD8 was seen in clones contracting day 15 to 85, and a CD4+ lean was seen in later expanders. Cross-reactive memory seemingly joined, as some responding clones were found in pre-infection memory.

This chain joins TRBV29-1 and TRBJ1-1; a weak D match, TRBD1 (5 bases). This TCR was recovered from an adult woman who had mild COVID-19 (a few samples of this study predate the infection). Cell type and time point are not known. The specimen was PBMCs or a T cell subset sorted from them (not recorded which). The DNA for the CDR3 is TGCAGCGTTGAACCAAAGGGGATACGGGTGAACACTGAAGCTTTCTTT. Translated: CSVEPKGIRVNTEAFF.